One and the same sample provided the 14 T cell receptor beta chains below, sequenced in a study of blood T cells in healthy people across ages. PCR was performed a second time for 7 to 11 cycles using a sample-barcoded 5' primer and a J-beta primer mix. TCRdb independently ran MiXCR on the 5' RACE reads; one entry per CDR3 protein. The sample has around 500,000 distinct CDR3 sequences; about 28% are singletons. These data also formed part of another study, on T cells of mothers and their children.

What was sequenced was blood. These receptors were obtained from a boy aged 2 to 10 in good health.

This clonotype turned up a few times. The CDR3 loop reads CASSQDPWTLTGELFF. As DNA, the CDR3 is TGCGCCAGCAGCCAAGATCCATGGACCCTCACCGGGGAGCTGTTTTTT. V and J are TRBV4-3 and TRBJ2-2; the D is unclear. CDR3 size: 16 residues. From germline, CDR1 is LGHNA and CDR2 YSLEER. The germline V and J ends were trimmed by 0 bases and 4 bases, with 12 bases remaining between them.

The J gene is TRBJ2-5, the V gene TRBV6-5, with 11 bases lining up with TRBD2. The end of the DNA fits TRBJ2-1 better, so the J call may be wrong. The germline CDR1 and CDR2 sequences are MNHEY and SVGAGI. The CDR3 runs to 15 residues. CDR3 DNA: TGTGCCAGCAGTTTGATAGCGGGGGGGCAAGGTGAGCAGTTCTTC. It codes for CASSLIAGGQGEQFF.

V and J are TRBV9 and TRBJ2-4; D is possibly TRBD1 (6 bases). V was clipped by 0 bases and J by 6 bases, with 25 bases between them. The germline gives CDR1 SGDLS, CDR2 YYNGEE. The CDR3 covers 19 residues. CDR3 DNA: TGTGCCAGCAGCGTAGCTACCGGACCGGGCAGGGGAACGGGAAACATTCAGTACTTC. Protein sequence: CASSVATGPGRGTGNIQYF.

This sequence joins TRBV12-3 or TRBV12-4 and TRBJ1-2; unclear D gene. The CDR3 runs 14 residues. V gave up 6 bases and J gave up 5 bases, with 16 bases separating them. CDR3 DNA sequence: TGTGCCAGCAGCCCGACGTCCGGAATGTATGGCTACACCTTC. Translating it yields CASSPTSGMYGYTF.

This chain joins TRBV6-1 and TRBJ2-5; TRBD2 matches at 8 bases. The CDR3 has 14 amino acids. The V and J ends lost 10 bases and 5 bases, in that order; junction bases with no gene match: 12. Germline lookup yields CDR1 MNHNS and CDR2 SASEGT. The CDR3 nucleotides are TGTGCCACTCTTTCCGGGAGGGAATTGGAGACCCAGTACTTC. It yields the protein CATLSGRELETQYF.

This chain links TRBV29-1 with TRBJ2-3; the D gene is possibly TRBD2 (5 bases). The CDR3 consists of 13 residues. Germline CDR1 reads SQVTM; CDR2 reads ANQGSEA. V lost 5 bases to trimming and J lost 4 bases, with 13 bases between them. The CDR3 here is CSVRGAISDTQYF. The CDR3 coding sequence is TGCAGCGTTCGGGGAGCAATATCAGATACGCAGTATTTT.

This clonotype has more than one count but fewer than ten. This rearrangement joins TRBV20-1 to TRBJ2-4; D not resolved. Trimming cost V 4 bases and J 0 bases, with 10 bases left between them. Germline loops: CDR1 DFQATT, CDR2 SNEGSKA (reference sequence). The CDR3 consists of 14 residues. The CDR3 DNA follows: TGCAGTGCTAAGGGCGACCTAGCCAAAAACATTCAGTACTTC. Its translation: CSAKGDLAKNIQYF.

At least ten counts were recorded for this clonotype. J is TRBJ2-5 and V is TRBV30, with 8 bases identical to TRBD2. The germline gives CDR1 GTSNPN, CDR2 SVGIG (reference sequence). Germline trimming cut 1 base from V and 4 bases from J; bases unmatched to any gene: 5. This CDR3 is built from 14 residues. CDR3 loop: CAWSAGLAGETQYF. The CDR3 nucleotides are TGTGCCTGGAGTGCTGGCCTAGCGGGAGAGACCCAGTACTTC.

The V call is TRBV30, the J call TRBJ1-2; 8 nucleotides align to TRBD1. Germline-derived CDR1 and CDR2 are GTSNPN and SVGIG (reference sequence). V shed 0 bases, J shed 9 bases, and the junction held 15 bases outside the gene matches. This CDR3 is built from 16 residues. The CDR3 sequence: CAWSVAGTGGGVRYTF. In DNA, the CDR3 is TGTGCCTGGAGTGTTGCGGGGACAGGCGGCGGGGTTCGCTACACCTTC. The complete variable domain, with remaining parts taken from reference TRBV30 and TRBJ1-2, reads SQTIHQWPATLVQPVGSPLSLECTVEGTSNPNLYWYRQAAGRGLQLLFYSVGIGQISSEVPQNLSASRPQDRQFILSSKKLLLSDSGFYLCAWSVAGTGGGVRYTFGSGTRLTVV.

V gene TRBV6-2 or TRBV6-3 combines with J gene TRBJ2-4; 7 bases map to TRBD1. CDR1 is MNHEY and CDR2 is SVGEGT in the germline V gene. The CDR3 has 16 residues. Trimming removed 0 bases from V and 2 bases from J; junction bases left unmatched: 4. The CDR3 DNA reads as TGTGCCAGCAGTTACTCTAGGGGGCGGCCCAAAAACATTCAGTACTTC. It translates to CASSYSRGRPKNIQYF.

The rearrangement joins TRBV7-3 to TRBJ2-4; 7 nucleotides align to TRBD2. Losses at the gene ends were 0 bases for V and 6 bases for J; bases not matched to a gene: 11. The CDR3 is made up of 17 amino acids. From germline, CDR1 is SGHTA and CDR2 FQGTGA. As DNA, the CDR3 is TGTGCCAGCAGCTTAACAGCGGGGAAGGGCCCCGGAAACATTCAGTACTTC. Translating it yields CASSLTAGKGPGNIQYF.

This clonotype came up a few times. V usage is TRBV7-2 and J usage is TRBJ2-7; TRBD2 matches at 10 bases. The germline V gene has CDR1 SGHTA and CDR2 FQGNSA. This CDR3 region has 20 residues. With 1 base clipped from V and 3 bases from J, the junction kept 18 bases outside the gene matches. The CDR3 nucleotides read TGTGCCAGCAGCTTAGTCCCCCTTCTAGCGGGGGACATACTGGGCTACGAGCAGTACTTC. Amino acids: CASSLVPLLAGDILGYEQYF.

This clonotype has more than one count but fewer than ten. This chain joins TRBV20-1 and TRBJ2-7, with D possibly being TRBD2 (6 bases). CDR1 and CDR2 from the germline V gene are DFQATT and SNEGSKA (reference sequence). Trimming removed 0 bases from V and 6 bases from J, with 18 bases in between. This CDR3 has 15 residues. CDR3 in amino acids: CSARDEGTGPVEQYF. The CDR3 DNA sequence: TGCAGTGCTAGAGATGAGGGGACTGGGCCTGTCGAGCAGTACTTC.

The rearrangement uses TRBV6-1 and TRBJ2-3, with unresolved D. The CDR3 is made up of 16 amino acids. Per germline, CDR1 MNHNS and CDR2 SASEGT. V was cut by 8 bases and J by 0 bases, with 18 bases left in between. The CDR3 DNA follows: TGTGCCAGCGTCCTTTTTAGCAGGCACAGCACAGATACGCAGTATTTT. Its translation: CASVLFSRHSTDTQYF.